This passage covers 17 T cell receptor beta chains from one sample sequenced in a study of blood T cell repertoires in COVID-19. Clones were sequenced by immunoSEQ multiplex PCR, and TCRdb holds only the in-frame ones, with some missing. The sample lists roughly 250,000 clones; about four fifths were seen once. The material sequenced was peripheral blood. The origin of the receptors is a woman aged 80 or older with acute or convalescent COVID-19.

V and J are TRBV5-1 and TRBJ2-3; D is perhaps TRBD2 (5 bases). V was shortened by 4 bases and J by 3 bases, with 12 bases between the two germline ends. The CDR3 contains 14 residues. The germline V gene has CDR1 SGHRS and CDR2 YFSETQ. The CDR3: CASSLLSGTDTQYF. As DNA, the CDR3 is TGCGCCAGCAGCCTCTTGAGCGGTACAGATACGCAGTATTTT.

This chain links TRBV27 with TRBJ2-7; tentatively, D is TRBD2 (6 bases). The CDR3 consists of 15 residues. Germline-derived CDR1 and CDR2 are MNHEY and SMNVEV (reference sequence). The V gene lost 0 bases and the J gene lost 3 bases, with 12 bases spanning the gap. The CDR3 sequence is CASSLSRWGDYEQYF. The CDR3 DNA follows: TGTGCCAGCAGTTTATCGCGGTGGGGGGACTACGAGCAGTACTTC.

The chain links TRBV7-8 to TRBJ2-7; 7 nucleotides align to TRBD1. V dropped 3 bases and J dropped 5; count of bases not matched to a gene: 4. In germline, CDR1 is SGHVS, CDR2 FQNEAQ. This CDR3 region has 13 residues. CDR3 amino acids: CASSFDRVNEQYF. For the CDR3, the DNA is TGTGCCAGCAGCTTCGACAGGGTTAACGAGCAGTACTTC.

This chain links TRBV7-2 with TRBJ2-1; D is ambiguous. Per germline, CDR1 SGHTA and CDR2 FQGNSA. This CDR3 is built from 16 residues. V dropped 4 bases and J dropped 0 bases, with 13 bases sitting between them. The CDR3: CASSSNGWSSYNEQFF. Here the CDR3 DNA reads TGTGCCAGCAGCTCAAATGGCTGGAGCTCCTACAATGAGCAGTTCTTC.

V and J are TRBV7-2 and TRBJ2-5, with 10 bases matching TRBD2. V dropped 2 bases and J dropped 2; count of bases not matched to a gene: 2. Germline CDR1 and CDR2: SGHTA and FQGNSA. This CDR3 is built from 15 residues. In DNA form, the CDR3 reads TGTGCCAGCAGCTTACAAGCGGGGGGGCAAGAGACCCAGTACTTC. It is translated as CASSLQAGGQETQYF.

This sequence joins TRBV20-1 and TRBJ2-2, with 11 bases lining up with TRBD1. Germline trimming cut 3 bases from V and 4 bases from J; bases unmatched to any gene: 4. The germline V gene has CDR1 DFQATT and CDR2 SNEGSKA (reference sequence). The CDR3 is 15 amino acids. CDR3 region: CSASGTGGFTGELFF. Here the CDR3 DNA reads TGCAGTGCTAGTGGGACAGGGGGATTCACCGGGGAGCTGTTTTTT.

This chain connects TRBV7-6 to TRBJ2-2; D is perhaps TRBD2 (5 bases). Germline V gene lookup returns CDR1 SGHVS and CDR2 FNYEAQ. Trimming pared 1 base from V and 3 bases from J, leaving 6 bases between. CDR3 size: 14 residues. The CDR3 DNA is TGTGCCAGCAGCTTAGGAGGGTACACCGGGGAGCTGTTTTTT. Translated, it gives CASSLGGYTGELFF.

This clone was recorded only once. This chain joins TRBV12-3 or TRBV12-4 and TRBJ2-7; D is perhaps TRBD1 (6 bases). Trimming stripped 3 bases from V and 4 bases from J, with 7 bases between. This CDR3 contains 12 residues. The CDR3 nucleotides read TGTGCCAGCAGTTTGAGGGGGTACGAGCAGTACTTC. Translating gives CASSLRGYEQYF.

This rearrangement joins TRBV5-1 to TRBJ2-2; D gene uncertain. Germline loops: CDR1 SGHRS, CDR2 YFSETQ. V dropped 1 base and J dropped 4 bases, with 8 bases sitting between them. There are 14 residues in the CDR3. The CDR3 loop is CASSLNSITGELFF. The CDR3 DNA is TGCGCCAGCAGCTTGAACAGTATCACCGGGGAGCTGTTTTTT.

V and J are TRBV5-4 and TRBJ2-1, with 8 bases aligning to TRBD2. Trimming took 3 bases from V and 6 from J; bases not matched to a gene: 8. Germline V gives CDR1 SGHNT, CDR2 YYREEE (reference sequence). The CDR3 loop spans 15 amino acids. CDR3 residues: CASSSDPGLVNEQFF. CDR3 in DNA: TGTGCCAGCAGCTCGGATCCGGGACTAGTCAATGAGCAGTTCTTC.

The rearrangement uses TRBV3-1 (or the pseudogene TRBV3-2) and TRBJ2-7, with 12 nucleotides matching TRBD1. CDR3 length: 17 residues. V dropped 4 bases and J dropped 0; count of bases not matched to a gene: 7. Germline loops: CDR1 LGHDT, CDR2 YNNKEL (reference sequence). CDR3 protein: CASSRLGTGGNSYEQYF. For the CDR3, the DNA is TGTGCCAGCAGCCGGCTCGGGACAGGGGGCAACTCCTACGAGCAGTACTTC.

The J gene is TRBJ2-1, the V gene TRBV5-6; D is uncertain. V lost 5 bases to trimming and J lost 0 bases, with 15 bases between them. This CDR3 has 16 residues. The germline V gene encodes CDR1 SGHDT and CDR2 YYEEEE. In nucleotides, the CDR3 is TGTGCCAGCAGACAGAACCCGACGGTCTCCTACAATGAGCAGTTCTTC. It specifies CASRQNPTVSYNEQFF.

The chain carries TRBV4-1 and TRBJ1-1; no firm D call. Trimming removed 1 base at V and 0 bases at J, with 3 bases between. Germline V gene lookup returns CDR1 MGHRA and CDR2 YSYEKL. There are 13 residues in the CDR3. This chain's CDR3 is CASSQAMNTEAFF. The CDR3, as DNA: TGCGCCAGCAGCCAAGCCATGAACACTGAAGCTTTCTTT.

The chain combines TRBV3-1 (or the pseudogene TRBV3-2) with TRBJ2-7; maybe TRBD1 (5 bases). V lost 1 base, J lost 1 base, and 11 bases lay in between. The CDR3 consists of 15 residues. Germline V gene lookup returns CDR1 LGHDT and CDR2 YNNKEL (reference sequence). CDR3 in DNA: TGTGCCAGCAGCCAAGCCCCACAGGATTCCTACGAGCAGTACTTC. Translated, it gives CASSQAPQDSYEQYF.

The rearrangement joins TRBV5-1 to TRBJ1-6; no clear D. The germline V and J ends were trimmed by 4 bases and 0 bases, with 17 bases remaining between them. Germline CDR1 and CDR2: SGHRS and YFSETQ. The CDR3 loop spans 18 amino acids. The CDR3 DNA reads TGCGCCAGCAGCCCCCTTGGGCAGGTCAGCTCCTATAATTCACCCCTCCACTTT. This encodes CASSPLGQVSSYNSPLHF.

The rearrangement joins TRBV6-1 to TRBJ1-3, with 8 bases matching TRBD1. V dropped 5 bases and J dropped 4; count of bases not matched to a gene: 7. The CDR3 contains 15 residues. Germline V gene sequence: CDR1 MNHNS, CDR2 SASEGT. DNA for the CDR3: TGTGCCAGCAGTAAGGACCAGGGGGCCGGAAACACCATATATTTT. Amino acids: CASSKDQGAGNTIYF.

The chain carries TRBV5-6 and TRBJ1-6; unclear D gene. CDR3 length: 18 residues. Per germline, CDR1 SGHDT and CDR2 YYEEEE. The V and J ends lost 0 bases and 6 bases respectively, with 19 bases between them. This chain's CDR3 is CASSLGAGGSFANSPLHF. In DNA, the CDR3 is TGTGCCAGCAGCTTGGGGGCGGGAGGCAGTTTCGCTAATTCACCCCTCCACTTT.